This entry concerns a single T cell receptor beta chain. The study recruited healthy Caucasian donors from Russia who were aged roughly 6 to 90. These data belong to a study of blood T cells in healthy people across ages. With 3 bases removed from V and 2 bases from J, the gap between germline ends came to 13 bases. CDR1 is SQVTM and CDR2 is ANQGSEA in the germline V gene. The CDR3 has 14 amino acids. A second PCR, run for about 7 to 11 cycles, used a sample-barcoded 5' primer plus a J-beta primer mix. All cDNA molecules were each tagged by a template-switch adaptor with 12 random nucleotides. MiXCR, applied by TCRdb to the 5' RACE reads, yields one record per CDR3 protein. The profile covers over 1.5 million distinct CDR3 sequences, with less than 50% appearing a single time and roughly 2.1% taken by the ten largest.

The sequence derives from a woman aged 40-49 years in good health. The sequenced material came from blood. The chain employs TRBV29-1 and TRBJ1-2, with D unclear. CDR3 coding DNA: TGCAGCGTTGATGAGGCCGATGTCAACTATGGCTACACCTTC. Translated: CSVDEADVNYGYTF. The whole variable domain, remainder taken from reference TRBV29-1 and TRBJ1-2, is SAVISQKPSRDICQRGTSLTIQCQVDSQVTMMFWYRQQPGQSLTLIATANQGSEATYESGFVIDKFPISRPNLTFSTLTVSNMSPEDSSIYLCSVDEADVNYGYTFGSGTRLTVV.